The following is a T cell receptor beta chain sequence with its context. Clones were read by immunoSEQ multiplex PCR, and TCRdb kept only the in-frame ones, dropping some. The sample yields 15,000 to 20,000 clones, about three quarters seen once. The CDR3 spans 12 residues. The germline V gene encodes CDR1 MNHEY and CDR2 SMNVEV (reference sequence). The V end lost 4 bases, the J end lost 7 bases, and 5 bases lay between the germline ends. The data were obtained in a study of somatic mutations in cytotoxic T cells in rheumatoid arthritis. Study as a whole: Patient blood (30 ml EDTA) was collected right after diagnosis, preceding any treatment.

The chain links TRBV27 to TRBJ1-6; unclear D gene. Sample: CD8+ T cells sorted from blood. The receptor's source is an adult with rheumatoid arthritis. The CDR3 is CASSSGNSPLHF. CDR3 nucleotide sequence: TGTGCCAGCAGTTCGGGGAATTCACCCCTCCACTTT.